One sample yielded the 18 T cell receptor beta chains listed below, sequenced in a study of T cells in Graves' hyperthyroidism and ophthalmopathy. Amplification of TCR beta CDR3 regions was performed using RNA transcripts as template. First-round RT-PCR of the TCR CDR3 relied on the HTBI primer set. TCRdb fed the multiplex PCR reads into MiXCR, producing one record per CDR3 protein. This sample has 300,000 to 500,000 distinct CDR3 sequences, with about 14% found just once. The sequencing sample was made of blood. These receptors all stem from a man in his fifties with Graves' ophthalmopathy.

The chain carries TRBV5-1 and TRBJ2-2; 11 bases agree with TRBD2. Trimming removed 4 bases from V and 1 base from J; junction bases left unmatched: 3. Germline V CDR1 and CDR2: SGHRS, YFSETQ. This CDR3 has 16 amino acids. The DNA for the CDR3 is TGCGCCAGCAGCACTAGCGGGAGCGGGAACACCGGGGAGCTGTTTTTT. Encoded protein: CASSTSGSGNTGELFF.

There are many counts of this clonotype. The gene calls are TRBV28 and TRBJ2-1, with 9 bases that match TRBD2. V shed 7 bases and J 6 bases; nucleotides not matched to a gene: 13. The CDR3 totals 16 residues. Germline loops: CDR1 MDHEN, CDR2 SYDVKM. CDR3 DNA: TGTGCCAGCAAGGGGGGGGGACTAGCATTACCCAATGAGCAGTTCTTC. Translation gives CASKGGGLALPNEQFF.

Concerning this clonotype itself: This may arise from a read error, as a much more abundant clone is one base away. The V and J genes are TRBV12-3 or TRBV12-4 and TRBJ1-3; D is ambiguous. The CDR3 runs 10 residues. The germline V and J ends were trimmed by 6 bases and 9 bases, with 6 bases remaining between them. Here the CDR3 DNA reads TGTGCCAGCAGCCTAGGCACCATATATTTT. It specifies CASSLGTIYF.

This clonotype is medium-sized within its sample. The J gene is TRBJ1-1, the V gene TRBV11-3; D gene uncertain. Trimming removed 2 bases from V and 0 bases from J, with 4 bases in between. The V gene's germline CDR1 is SGHNT and CDR2 YENEEA. The CDR3 contains 13 residues. The CDR3 is CASSLSMNTEAFF. The CDR3 DNA reads TGTGCCAGCAGCTTAAGTATGAACACTGAAGCTTTCTTT.

This clonotype came up a few times. J is TRBJ2-7 and V is TRBV30; 7 nucleotides agree with TRBD1. There are 14 residues in the CDR3. The V segment lost 8 bases and the J segment 4 bases; nucleotides outside the gene matches: 14. Germline V gene sequence: CDR1 GTSNPN, CDR2 SVGIG (reference sequence). This CDR3 is CAGRTWDRSYEQYF. CDR3 in DNA: TGTGCCGGACGAACATGGGACAGATCTTACGAGCAGTACTTC.

Comments on this clonotype: Given a much more abundant clone one base away, this may be a read error. This chain links TRBV14 with TRBJ1-1; no clear D gene. The CDR3 length is 18 residues. Germline CDR1 SGHDN, CDR2 FVKESK. DNA of the CDR3: TGTGCCAGCAGCCCCTTTAAGGGTGGCGTGAGTATTAACAATGAAGCTTTCTTT. Its translation is CASSPFKGGVSINNEAFF.

The gene calls are TRBV5-1 and TRBJ2-1, with D possibly being TRBD2 (6 bases). CDR1 and CDR2 (germline): SGHRS, YFSETQ. The CDR3 has 12 amino acids. Trimming removed 7 bases from V and 4 bases from J, with 9 bases in between. CDR3 loop: CASGGQYNEQFF. Here the CDR3 DNA reads TGCGCCAGCGGAGGGCAATACAATGAGCAGTTCTTC.

This sequence joins TRBV29-1 and TRBJ2-7; a possible D gene is TRBD1 (6 bases). Trimming pared 7 bases from V and 2 bases from J, leaving 12 bases between. CDR1 is SQVTM and CDR2 is ANQGSEA in the germline V gene. This CDR3 spans 12 amino acids. The CDR3 loop reads CSARDTTYEQYF. CDR3 bases: TGCAGCGCCCGGGACACAACCTACGAGCAGTACTTC.

This clonotype was observed a handful of times. This may stem from a read error, because a much larger clone lies one nucleotide away. The chain has TRBV20-1 and TRBJ2-5; 9 nucleotides align to TRBD2. The CDR3 covers 14 residues. Per the germline V gene, CDR1 is DFQATT and CDR2 is SNEGSKA (reference sequence). The CDR3 spells CSALAGVGQETRYF. The DNA for the CDR3 is TGCAGTGCGTTAGCGGGAGTAGGGCAAGAGACCCGGTACTTC.

The chain uses TRBV3-1 and TRBJ2-3, with TRBD2 identical over 7 bases. J lost 0 bases, V lost 4 bases, and 7 bases had no gene match. The CDR3 spans 16 residues. Germline V lookup: CDR1 LGHDT, CDR2 YNNKEL (reference sequence). The CDR3: CASSRQRGYSTDTQYF. CDR3 in DNA: TGTGCCAGCAGCCGTCAGCGGGGCTATAGCACAGATACGCAGTATTTT.

This clonotype was seen just once. This chain uses TRBV19 with TRBJ2-7; 8 nucleotides agree with TRBD1. This CDR3 spans 15 amino acids. V lost 3 bases and J lost 4; bases outside the gene matches: 8. Germline CDR1 is LNHDA and CDR2 is SQIVND (reference sequence). The CDR3 loop reads CASSITTGEVYEQYF. The CDR3 nucleotides are TGTGCCAGTAGTATTACGACAGGGGAAGTGTACGAGCAGTACTTC.

A few counts support this clonotype. CDR3 sequence reads: CSAWDGTSYEQYF. CDR3 DNA: TGCAGCGCGTGGGACGGTACCTCCTACGAGCAGTACTTC. The chain joins TRBV29-1 to TRBJ2-7; D could derive from TRBD1 or TRBD2 (5 bases each). V lost 7 bases to trimming and J lost 0 bases, with 13 bases between them. This CDR3 region has 13 residues. CDR1 is SQVTM and CDR2 is ANQGSEA in the germline V gene.

This clonotype was detected many times. The chain carries TRBV30 and TRBJ1-1, with D tentatively TRBD1 (6 bases). CDR3 size: 15 residues. CDR1 and CDR2 from the germline V gene are GTSNPN and SVGIG (reference sequence). V dropped 3 bases and J dropped 1 base, with 15 bases sitting between them. CDR3 amino acids: CAWSDPTGGNTEAFF. The CDR3 DNA reads TGTGCCTGGAGCGACCCGACAGGAGGGAACACTGAAGCTTTCTTT.

This clonotype was detected only a few times. The chain uses TRBV20-1 and TRBJ1-5; D possibly corresponds to TRBD1 (6 bases). Trimming left V 0 bases short and J 9 bases short, with 15 bases between. Germline loops: CDR1 DFQATT, CDR2 SNEGSKA (reference sequence). This CDR3 has 14 amino acids. The CDR3 region is CSARDMGGLRPQHF. In DNA, the CDR3 is TGCAGTGCTAGAGATATGGGGGGCCTCCGGCCCCAGCATTTT.

The chain recombines TRBV11-1 with TRBJ2-4; 7 bases fit TRBD2. The germline V gene encodes CDR1 SGHAT and CDR2 FQDESV (reference sequence). The V segment lost 3 bases and the J segment 3 bases; nucleotides outside the gene matches: 14. The CDR3 spans 18 residues. For the CDR3, the DNA is TGTGCCAGCAGCTTGGGGAGAACTAGCGATCCGCTCAAAAACATTCAGTACTTC. This codes for CASSLGRTSDPLKNIQYF.

This clonotype was seen many times. This rearrangement joins TRBV6-1 to TRBJ2-7; 10 bases are shared with TRBD1. The CDR3 has 15 residues. J was trimmed by 3 bases and V by 6 bases; bases with no gene match: 8. In germline, CDR1 is MNHNS, CDR2 SASEGT. The CDR3 DNA reads as TGTGCCAGCAGAGGTAGGACAGGGGGGAACTACGAGCAGTACTTC. It yields the protein CASRGRTGGNYEQYF.

This clonotype was detected a few times. The V and J genes are TRBV7-9 and TRBJ2-2; a possible D gene is TRBD2 (6 bases). The V end lost 11 bases, the J end lost 5 bases, and 6 bases lay between the germline ends. Germline-derived CDR1 and CDR2 are SEHNR and FQNEAQ (reference sequence). The length of the CDR3 is 10 residues. CDR3 DNA: TGTGCCGGAGGGACCGGGGAGCTGTTTTTT. Amino acids: CAGGTGELFF. Full variable domain (outside the CDR3, taken from reference TRBV7-9 and TRBJ2-2): DTGVSQNPRHKITKRGQNVTFRCDPISEHNRLYWYRQTLGQGPEFLTYFQNEAQLEKSRLLSDRFSAERPKGSFSTLEIQRTEQGDSAMYLCAGGTGELFFGEGSRLTVL.

This clonotype showed up many times. This chain uses TRBV3-1 with TRBJ2-7; 9 bases match TRBD1. This CDR3 is built from 14 residues. V shed 4 bases and J 7 bases; nucleotides not matched to a gene: 8. The V gene's germline CDR1 is LGHDT and CDR2 YNNKEL (reference sequence). The CDR3 loop reads CASSPRTGDGEQYF. The CDR3, as DNA: TGTGCCAGCAGCCCACGGACAGGGGACGGGGAGCAGTACTTC.